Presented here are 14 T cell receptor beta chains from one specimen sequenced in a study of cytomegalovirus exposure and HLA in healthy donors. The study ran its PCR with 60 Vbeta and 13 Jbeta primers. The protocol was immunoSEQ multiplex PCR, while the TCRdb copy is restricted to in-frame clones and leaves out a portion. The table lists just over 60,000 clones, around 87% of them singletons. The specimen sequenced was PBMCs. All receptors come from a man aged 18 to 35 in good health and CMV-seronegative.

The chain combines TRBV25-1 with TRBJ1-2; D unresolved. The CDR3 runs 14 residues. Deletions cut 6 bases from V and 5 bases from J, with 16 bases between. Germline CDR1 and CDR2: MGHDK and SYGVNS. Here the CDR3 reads CASRNSVEGYGYTF. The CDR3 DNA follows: TGTGCCAGCAGAAATAGCGTAGAGGGTTATGGCTACACCTTC.

The CDR3, as DNA: TGTGCCAGCATGGGGCCCGGGCGTCAGCCCCAGCATTTT. It yields the protein CASMGPGRQPQHF. The chain links TRBV28 to TRBJ1-5, with D possibly matching TRBD1 (5 bases). V was clipped by 7 bases and J by 6 bases, with 13 bases between them. CDR1 MDHEN and CDR2 SYDVKM come from the germline V gene. There are 13 residues in the CDR3.

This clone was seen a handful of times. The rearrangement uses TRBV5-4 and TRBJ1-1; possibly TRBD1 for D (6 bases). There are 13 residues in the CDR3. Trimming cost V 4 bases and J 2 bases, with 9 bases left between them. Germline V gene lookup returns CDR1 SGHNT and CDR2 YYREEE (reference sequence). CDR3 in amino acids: CASSQGGNTEAFF. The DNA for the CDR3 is TGTGCCAGCAGCCAAGGGGGAAACACTGAAGCTTTCTTT. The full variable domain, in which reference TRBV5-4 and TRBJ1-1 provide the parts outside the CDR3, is ETGVTQSPTHLIKTRGQQVTLRCSSQSGHNTVSWYQQALGQGPQFIFQYYREEENGRGNFPPRFSGLQFPNYSSELNVNALELDDSALYLCASSQGGNTEAFFGQGTRLTVV.

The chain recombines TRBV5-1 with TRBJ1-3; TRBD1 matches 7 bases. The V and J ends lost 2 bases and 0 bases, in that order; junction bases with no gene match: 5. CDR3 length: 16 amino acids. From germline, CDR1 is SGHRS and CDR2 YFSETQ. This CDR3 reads CASSFQTGTSGNTIYF. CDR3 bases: TGCGCCAGCAGCTTTCAGACAGGGACCTCTGGAAACACCATATATTTT.

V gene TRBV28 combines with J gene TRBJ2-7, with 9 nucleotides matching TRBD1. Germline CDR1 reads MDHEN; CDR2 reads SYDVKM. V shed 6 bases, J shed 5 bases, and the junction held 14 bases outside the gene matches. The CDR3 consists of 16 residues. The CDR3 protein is CASSSLPGQGLDEQYF. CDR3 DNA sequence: TGTGCCAGCAGCTCCCTCCCGGGACAGGGCCTAGACGAGCAGTACTTC.

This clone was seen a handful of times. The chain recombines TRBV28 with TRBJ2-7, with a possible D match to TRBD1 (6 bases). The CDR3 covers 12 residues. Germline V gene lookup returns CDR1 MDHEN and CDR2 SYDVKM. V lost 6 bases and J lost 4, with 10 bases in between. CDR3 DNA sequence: TGTGCCAGCAGAGGACAGATTTACGAGCAGTACTTC. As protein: CASRGQIYEQYF.

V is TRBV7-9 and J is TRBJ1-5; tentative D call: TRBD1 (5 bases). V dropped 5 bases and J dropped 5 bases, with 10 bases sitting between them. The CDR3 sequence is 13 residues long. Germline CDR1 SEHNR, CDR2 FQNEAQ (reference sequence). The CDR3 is CASSEQDYQPQHF. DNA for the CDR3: TGTGCCAGCAGCGAACAGGATTATCAGCCCCAGCATTTT.

This CDR3 is CASSPRDGGEQFF. The CDR3 nucleotides read TGTGCCAGCTCACCCCGGGACGGGGGGGAGCAGTTCTTC. J is TRBJ2-1 and V is TRBV18; 7 nucleotides align to TRBD2. Unmatched junction bases numbered 6, after V lost 3 bases and J lost 10 bases. CDR3 length: 13 residues. Germline V gives CDR1 KGHSH, CDR2 LQKENI. Full variable domain (missing parts from reference TRBV18 and TRBJ2-1): NAGVMQNPRHLVRRRGQEARLRCSPMKGHSHVYWYRQLPEEGLKFMVYLQKENIIDESGMPKERFSAEFPKEGPSILRIQQVVRGDSAAYFCASSPRDGGEQFFGPGTRLTVL.

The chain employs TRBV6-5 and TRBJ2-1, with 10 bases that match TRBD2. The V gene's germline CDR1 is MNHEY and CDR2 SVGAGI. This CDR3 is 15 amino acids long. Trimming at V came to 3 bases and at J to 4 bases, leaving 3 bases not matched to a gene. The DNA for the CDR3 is TGTGCCAGCAGTTATAGCGGGGGGCTTTACAATGAGCAGTTCTTC. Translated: CASSYSGGLYNEQFF.

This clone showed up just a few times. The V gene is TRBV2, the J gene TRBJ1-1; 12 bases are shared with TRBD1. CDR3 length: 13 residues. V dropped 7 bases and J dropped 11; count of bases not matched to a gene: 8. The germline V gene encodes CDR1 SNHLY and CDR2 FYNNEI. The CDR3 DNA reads TGTGCCAGCAAGGGGACAGGGGGCATTAGGGCTTTCTTT. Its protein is CASKGTGGIRAFF.

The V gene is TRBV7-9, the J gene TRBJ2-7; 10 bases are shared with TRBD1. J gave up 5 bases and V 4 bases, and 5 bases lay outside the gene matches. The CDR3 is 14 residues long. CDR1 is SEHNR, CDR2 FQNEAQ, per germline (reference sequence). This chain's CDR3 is CASSSRGQGNEQYF. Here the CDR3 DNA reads TGTGCCAGCAGCTCGAGGGGACAGGGGAACGAGCAGTACTTC.

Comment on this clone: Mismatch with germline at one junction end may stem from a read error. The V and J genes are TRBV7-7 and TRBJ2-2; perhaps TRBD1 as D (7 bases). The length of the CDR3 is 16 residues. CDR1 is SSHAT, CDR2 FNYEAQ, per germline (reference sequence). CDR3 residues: CASSLFPAGGPGELFF. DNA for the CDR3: TGTGCTAGCAGCTTATTTCCGGCAGGGGGGCCCGGGGAGCTGTTTTTT.

CDR3 sequence reads: CSETRDSYGYTF. The DNA of the CDR3 is TGCAGCGAAACTAGGGACAGCTATGGCTACACCTTC. The chain recombines TRBV29-1 with TRBJ1-2; 7 bases agree with TRBD1. The CDR3 runs to 12 residues. Per the germline V gene, CDR1 is SQVTM and CDR2 is ANQGSEA. J lost 4 bases, V lost 7 bases, and 6 bases had no gene match.

CDR3 nucleotides: TGTGCCAGCTCGGCCGGGACAGGGAACGAAAAACTGTTTTTT. Translated, it gives CASSAGTGNEKLFF. The chain uses TRBV9 and TRBJ1-4; 9 bases map to TRBD1. CDR1 is SGDLS, CDR2 YYNGEE, per germline. J gave up 8 bases and V 7 bases, and 9 bases lay outside the gene matches. There are 14 residues in the CDR3.